This TCR beta chain was sequenced during a study of blood T cell repertoires in COVID-19. Study background: COVID-19 samples from acute and convalescent phases originated in the United States, Italy and Spain. T cells, B-cell-depleted T cells, or PBMCs provided the cDNA or gDNA that served as material.

V dropped 0 bases and J dropped 3; count of bases not matched to a gene: 1. Looked up from germline, CDR1 is SGHRS and CDR2 is YFSETQ. There are 14 residues in the CDR3. This clone was seen only a few times. Per the study methods: Reference gene primer amplification gave nucleated cell count estimates. Using immunoSEQ multiplex PCR, the repertoire was profiled, and TCRdb retains in-frame clones only, with some absent. V and J calls plus clone size are reproduced from that table; the DNA served to infer D and trimming. The repertoire holds 100,000 or so clones, over 80% seen once, with roughly 5.6% in the top ten.

The source is a man aged 45 to 65 with active COVID-19. This chain links TRBV5-1 with TRBJ1-1, with TRBD1 matching 8 bases. The sequenced sample was peripheral blood. Written as DNA, the CDR3 is TGCGCCAGCAGCTTGGACAGGGGGGACACTGAAGCTTTCTTT. This encodes CASSLDRGDTEAFF.